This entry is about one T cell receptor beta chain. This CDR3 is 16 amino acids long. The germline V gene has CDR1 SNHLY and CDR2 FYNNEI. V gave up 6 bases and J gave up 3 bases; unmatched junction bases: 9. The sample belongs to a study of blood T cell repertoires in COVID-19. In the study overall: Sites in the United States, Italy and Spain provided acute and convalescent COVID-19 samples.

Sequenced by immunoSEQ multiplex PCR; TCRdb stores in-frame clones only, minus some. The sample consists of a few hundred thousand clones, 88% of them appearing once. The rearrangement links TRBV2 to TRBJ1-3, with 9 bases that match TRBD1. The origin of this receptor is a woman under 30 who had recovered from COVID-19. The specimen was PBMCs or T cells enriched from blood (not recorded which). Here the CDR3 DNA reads TGTGCCAGCAGCCAAGGTGGGACAGGGAGTGGAAACACCATATATTTT. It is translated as CASSQGGTGSGNTIYF.